Listed below are T cell receptor beta chains from one sample, sequenced in a study of cytomegalovirus exposure and HLA in healthy donors. Libraries were prepared by immunoSEQ multiplex PCR; TCRdb keeps only in-frame clonotypes and omits some of them. The sample holds approximately 52,000 clones, about 67% seen once. The sequencing input was PBMCs. The receptors originated from a man in his forties or fifties in good health and CMV-seropositive. The conserved cysteine and the conserved F or W are not part of the CDR3 here.

v_call	j_call	cdr3_aa
TRBV7-8	TRBJ1-2	ASSLFDRDYGYT
TRBV11-2	TRBJ2-3	ASSLSGRGQSTQY
TRBV29-1	TRBJ1-3	SVVLDRTHSGNTIY
TRBV2	TRBJ2-2	ASKGQLNTGELF
TRBV5-4	TRBJ1-1	ASRSGGVNTEAF
TRBV5-1	TRBJ1-1	ASSPGLNTEAF
TRBV6-1	TRBJ2-5	ASSVDSEETQY
TRBV28	TRBJ1-6	ASRRTVRDRTYNSPLH
TRBV6-5	TRBJ2-5	ASSRGHSPETQY
TRBV27	TRBJ2-2	ASSLLYTGELF
TRBV13	TRBJ1-2	ASSLEKGDYGYT
TRBV5-1	TRBJ2-7	ASSLAVAGLYEQY
TRBV5-1	TRBJ2-1	ASSSPTSNEQF
TRBV5-1	TRBJ2-3	ASSLAGQGSGTQY
TRBV2	TRBJ2-7	ASNTFSSYEQY
TRBV5-8	TRBJ1-1	ASSREQPLNTEAF
TRBV13	TRBJ2-5	ASRASGTQETQY